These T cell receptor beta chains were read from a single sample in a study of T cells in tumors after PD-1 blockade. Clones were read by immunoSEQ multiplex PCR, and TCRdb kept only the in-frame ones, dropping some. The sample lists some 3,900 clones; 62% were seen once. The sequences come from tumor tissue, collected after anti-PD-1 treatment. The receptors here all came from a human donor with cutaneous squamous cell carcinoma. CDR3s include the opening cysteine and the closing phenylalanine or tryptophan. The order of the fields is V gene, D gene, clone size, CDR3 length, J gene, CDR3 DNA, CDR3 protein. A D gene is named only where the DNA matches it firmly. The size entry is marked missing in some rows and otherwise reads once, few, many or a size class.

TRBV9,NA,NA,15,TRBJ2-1,TGTGCCAGCAGCCGGACAGGAGGGGGGTACAATGAGCAGTTCTTC,CASSRTGGGYNEQFF
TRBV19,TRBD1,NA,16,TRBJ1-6,TGTGCCAGTAGTATAAGCGACGGGACAGGGTTTTCACCCCTCCACTTT,CASSISDGTGFSPLHF
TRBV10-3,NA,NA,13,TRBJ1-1,TGTGCCATCAGTGGTGAAATGAACACTGAAGCTTTCTTT,CAISGEMNTEAFF
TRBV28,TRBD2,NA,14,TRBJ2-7,TGTGCCAGCAGGACCGGGACTAGCGGGGCGGAGCAGTACTTC,CASRTGTSGAEQYF
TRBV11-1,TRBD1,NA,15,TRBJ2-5,TGTGCCAGCAGATCAGACAGGGGGCACGTTGAGACCCAGTACTTC,CASRSDRGHVETQYF
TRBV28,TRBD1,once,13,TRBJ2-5,TGTGCCAGCCTCGACAGGGGGCTTGAGACCCAGTACTTC,CASLDRGLETQYF
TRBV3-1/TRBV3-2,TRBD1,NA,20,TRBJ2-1,TGTGCCAGCAGACCCACCCCGGGCGGACAGGCCTCGAGCTCCTACAATGAGCAGTTCTTC,CASRPTPGGQASSSYNEQFF
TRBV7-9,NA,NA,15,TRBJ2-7,TGTGCCAGCAGCCCGGACCGGACCGGTAATTACGAGCAGTACTTC,CASSPDRTGNYEQYF
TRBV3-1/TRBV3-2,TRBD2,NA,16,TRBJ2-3,TGTGCCAGCAGCCAACGACTTGACGGGGGGGCCCGCCGGCAGTATTTT,CASSQRLDGGARRQYF
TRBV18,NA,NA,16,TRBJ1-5,TGTGCCAGCTCACCACCGGGGGCGTATAGCAATCAGCCCCAGCATTTT,CASSPPGAYSNQPQHF
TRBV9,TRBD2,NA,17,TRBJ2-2,TGTGCCAGCAGCGTACCTAGCGGGGGGGCGAACACCGGGGAGCTGTTTTTT,CASSVPSGGANTGELFF
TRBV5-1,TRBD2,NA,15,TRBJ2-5,TGCGCCAGCAGCCCTAGCGGGGGGGCCGGGGAGACCCAGTACTTC,CASSPSGGAGETQYF
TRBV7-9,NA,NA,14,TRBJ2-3,TGTGCCAGCAGCTTACGGGATTTCACAGATACGCAGTATTTT,CASSLRDFTDTQYF
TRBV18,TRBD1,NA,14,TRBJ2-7,TGTGCCAGCTCAGCACAGGGGTTCGAGGACGAGCAGTACTTC,CASSAQGFEDEQYF
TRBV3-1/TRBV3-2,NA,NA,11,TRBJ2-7,TGTGCCAGCAGCCAAGCGGTCGAGCAGTACTTC,CASSQAVEQYF
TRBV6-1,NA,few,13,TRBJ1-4,TGTGCCAGCAGTGAACGGGGGAGGGAAAAACTGTTTTTT,CASSERGREKLFF
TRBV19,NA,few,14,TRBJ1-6,TGTGCCAGTACCCGGGGTGCTCTGGGGTCACCCCTCCACTTT,CASTRGALGSPLHF
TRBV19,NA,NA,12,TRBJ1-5,TGTGCCAGTGGGGTGGGCAATCAGCCCCAGCATTTT,CASGVGNQPQHF
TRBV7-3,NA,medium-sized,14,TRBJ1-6,TGTGCCAGCAGCCTGGGGGGCCGGGATTCACCCCTCCACTTT,CASSLGGRDSPLHF
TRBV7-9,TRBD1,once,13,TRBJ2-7,TGTGCCAGCAGCTACGGAGAGGGACAGGGGGCGTATTTC,CASSYGEGQGAYF
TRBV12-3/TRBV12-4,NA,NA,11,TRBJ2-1,TGTGCCAGCAGTTACGGGGGGCTGGCGTTCTTC,CASSYGGLAFF
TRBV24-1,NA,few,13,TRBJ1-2,TGTGCCACCAGTGCGATAGGGGACTATGGCTACACCTTC,CATSAIGDYGYTF
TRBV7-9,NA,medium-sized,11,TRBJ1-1,TGTGCCAGCAGTCGAAGTCTTGAAGCTTTCTTT,CASSRSLEAFF
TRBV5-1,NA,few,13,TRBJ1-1,TGCGCCAGCAGCTTCAATATGAACACTGAAGCTTTCTTT,CASSFNMNTEAFF
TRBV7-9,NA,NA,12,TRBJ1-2,TGTGCCAGCAGCGAGAGGGAGTCTGGCTACACCTTC,CASSERESGYTF
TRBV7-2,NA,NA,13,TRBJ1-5,TGTGCCAGCAGCTTACGGACAGATCAGCCCCAGCATTTT,CASSLRTDQPQHF
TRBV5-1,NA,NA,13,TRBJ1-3,TGCGCCAGCAGCTCGACAACTGGAAACACCATATATTTT,CASSSTTGNTIYF
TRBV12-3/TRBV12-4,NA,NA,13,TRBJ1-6,TGTGCCAGCAGCCTAAATAATAATTCACCCCTCCACTTT,CASSLNNNSPLHF
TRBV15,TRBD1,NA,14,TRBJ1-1,TGTGCCACCAGCCCGGGACAGACGACGGATGAAGCTTTCTTT,CATSPGQTTDEAFF
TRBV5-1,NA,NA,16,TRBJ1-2,TGCGCCAGCAGCTTGCGAGTCCCGCCAGGGGCCTATGGCTACACCTTC,CASSLRVPPGAYGYTF
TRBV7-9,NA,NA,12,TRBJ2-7,TGTGCCAGCAGCCCGGACGGGTACGAGCAGTACTTC,CASSPDGYEQYF